This T cell receptor beta chain was sequenced for a study of human T cells and chemical hapten exposure. Study context: Patch tests delivered 0.01% DPC to the upper back and were evaluated at 6 days.

Study results and limitations: No change in TCRs above 1 in 1000 frequency was produced by DPC sensitization. Every donor had alopecia, and their immune response may therefore differ from healthy people's.

This clonotype was seen ten or more times. Its antigen is undetermined. Each CDR3 protein is one row after TCRdb ran MiXCR on the RACE reads. The table shows some 380,000 distinct CDR3 sequences, with roughly 4.8% occurring only once. The V and J ends lost 3 bases and 0 bases respectively, with 12 bases between them. The CDR3 has 16 amino acids. Germline V CDR1 and CDR2: SGDLS, YYNGEE. Time point meaning: patch test 1, 2 weeks after DPC sensitization. Specified treatment: therapeutic diphenylcyclopropenone sensitization with weekly scalp DPC. Total RNA came from unfractionated whole blood. Source: whole blood, taken in connection with sensitization to the hapten diphenylcyclopropenone (DPC). V gene TRBV9 combines with J gene TRBJ2-2, with a tentative D call TRBD2 (6 bases). The receptor's source is a woman aged 45-65 years with alopecia areata. Some clones in this sample may be carry-over from other donors' samples. CDR3 DNA sequence: TGTGCCAGCAGCGGTCCTAGCGCCACGAACACCGGGGAGCTGTTTTTT. Protein: CASSGPSATNTGELFF. Complete variable domain (other parts from reference TRBV9 and TRBJ2-2): DSGVTQTPKHLITATGQRVTLRCSPRSGDLSVYWYQQSLDQGLQFLIQYYNGEERAKGNILERFSAQQFPDLHSELNLSSLELGDSALYFCASSGPSATNTGELFFGEGSRLTVL.